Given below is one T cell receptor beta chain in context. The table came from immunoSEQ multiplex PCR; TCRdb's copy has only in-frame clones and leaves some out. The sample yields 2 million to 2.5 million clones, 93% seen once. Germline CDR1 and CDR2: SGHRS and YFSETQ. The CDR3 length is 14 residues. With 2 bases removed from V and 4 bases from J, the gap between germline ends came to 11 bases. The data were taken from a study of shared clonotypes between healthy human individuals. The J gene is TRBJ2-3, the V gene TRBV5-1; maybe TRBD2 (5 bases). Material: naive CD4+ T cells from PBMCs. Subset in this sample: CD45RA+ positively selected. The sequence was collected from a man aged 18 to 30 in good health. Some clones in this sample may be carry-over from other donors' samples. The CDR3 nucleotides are TGCGCCAGCAGCTTCCCGGCTAGCTCAGATACGCAGTATTTT. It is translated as CASSFPASSDTQYF.